This TCR beta chain derives from a study of T cell responses to AZD1222 COVID-19 vaccine. CDR1 and CDR2 (germline): SEHNR, FQNEAQ (reference sequence). Germline trimming cut 5 bases from V and 15 bases from J; bases unmatched to any gene: 7. The CDR3 is made up of 11 amino acids. Data came from immunoSEQ multiplex PCR; TCRdb stores just in-frame clones and leaves some out. The data show 85,000 to 90,000 clones, 91% seen once. Whole-study results and caveats: Baseline testing showed seropositivity in only 5 or 6 AZD1222 recipients. Sampling that yielded the repertoires occurred only after the peak T cell response. In a largely white British group with more females than males, clonal diversity was possibly underestimated. CD4 TCRs associated with vaccination spanned spike, dominating at 160-218 and 743-854.

As concerns this clone: Its antigen remains unknown.

Sequenced here: peripheral blood, sampled on day 0 of MenACWY control vaccination. V usage is TRBV7-9 and J usage is TRBJ2-1, with 7 bases that match TRBD2. This TCR came from an adult in good health. The CDR3 DNA sequence: TGTGCCAGCAGCGCCACGGGGGGTTTGTTCTTC. Translating it yields CASSATGGLFF.